The rows below give T cell receptor beta chains drawn from one sample of a study of post-analysis software for immune sequencing data. TCRdb independently ran MiXCR on the PCR reads; one entry per CDR3 protein. The sample has about half a million distinct CDR3 sequences, around 34% seen once; the top ten hold approximately 5.4%. Material for sequencing was blood. The receptors here all came from a girl aged 2 to 17 with multiple sclerosis. CDR3s include the opening cysteine and the closing phenylalanine or tryptophan.

>TRBJ1-5|TRBV2
CASSFLGGDGRQPQHF
>TRBJ2-7|TRBV21-1
CASSKQWGLSSYEQYF
>TRBJ2-5|TRBV6-2/TRBV6-3
CAIAWTSGVRTQYF
>TRBJ1-2|TRBV4-1
CASSDGTGGGGYTF
>TRBJ2-1|TRBV4-2
CASSPIGRVHEQFF
>TRBJ2-7|TRBV6-5
CASSRTGQPYEQYF
>TRBJ2-3|TRBV12-3/TRBV12-4
CASSLSGFTQYF
>TRBJ2-5|TRBV6-2/TRBV6-3
CASNDGGPETQYF
>TRBJ2-1|TRBV20-1
CSAGWAGGFYNEQFF
>TRBJ2-1|TRBV12-3/TRBV12-4
CASSRTSGGPGEQFF
>TRBJ1-2|TRBV20-1
CSARLGFGGHYGYTF
>TRBJ1-1|TRBV6-6
CASRDRGNTEAFF
>TRBJ2-6|TRBV6-2/TRBV6-3
CASSYGRLAGGPASGANVLTF
>TRBJ2-5|TRBV15
CATLASGQETQYF
>TRBJ2-7|TRBV10-3
CAMGPRDYEQYF
>TRBJ1-3|TRBV20-1
CSATRPGGYGNTIYF
>TRBJ2-1|TRBV5-1
CASTPYPLHNEQFF
>TRBJ2-5|TRBV7-9
CASSSGLAGGLGETQYF
>TRBJ2-3|TRBV9
CASSGAGTSYTDTQYF
>TRBJ2-4|TRBV7-2
CASSSLGERGVLAKNIQYF
>TRBJ1-2|TRBV5-1
CASSFGATANGYTF
>TRBJ2-5|TRBV4-1
CASSQGVGGRQETQYF
>TRBJ2-7|TRBV20-1
CSAIRGGLDEQYF
>TRBJ2-7|TRBV5-1
CASSFGLAGPTYEQYF
>TRBJ2-1|TRBV28
CASSLSLGSYNEQFF
>TRBJ1-2|TRBV2
CASSEAMGRGYGYTF
>NA|TRBV5-1
CASSLIGGSGPVETQYF
>TRBJ1-2|TRBV7-9
CASSLDWQFYGYTF
>TRBJ2-5|TRBV6-6
CASSDSGSLRGEQYF
>TRBJ1-1|TRBV6-6
CASSYESGNTEAFF
>TRBJ2-7|TRBV20-1
CSAPLGGLGDEQYF
>TRBJ2-3|TRBV20-1
CSALALGADTQYF
>TRBJ2-7|TRBV20-1
CSARPADFYEQYF
>TRBJ2-7|TRBV18
CASSSGTGKNYEQYF
>TRBJ2-3|TRBV4-1
CASSQGTSGYTDTQYF
>TRBJ2-1|TRBV4-1
CASSHDSETGLYDEQFF
>TRBJ2-7|TRBV5-1
CASSTRTGSSYEQYF
>TRBJ2-1|TRBV4-1
CASSQGQVREQFF
>TRBJ2-7|TRBV11-2
CASSTDRISYEQYF
>TRBJ2-3|TRBV12-3/TRBV12-4
CASRPLQGATDTQYF
>TRBJ2-3|TRBV12-3/TRBV12-4
CASSLVLPVFAPQYF